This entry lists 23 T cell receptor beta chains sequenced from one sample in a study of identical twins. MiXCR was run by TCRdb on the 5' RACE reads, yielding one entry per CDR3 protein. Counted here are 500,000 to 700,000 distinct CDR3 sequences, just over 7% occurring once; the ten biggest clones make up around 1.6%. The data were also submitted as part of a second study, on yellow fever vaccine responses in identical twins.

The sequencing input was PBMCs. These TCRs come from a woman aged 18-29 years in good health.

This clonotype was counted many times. The CDR3 DNA is TGTGCCAGCAGGGACTCCAGGGTATCCTACGAGCAGTACTTC. As protein: CASRDSRVSYEQYF. The rearrangement links TRBV11-3 to TRBJ2-7, with D perhaps TRBD1 or TRBD2 (5 bases each). Germline-derived CDR1 and CDR2 are SGHNT and YENEEA. Trimming removed 6 bases from V and 1 base from J, with 13 bases in between. This CDR3 contains 14 residues.

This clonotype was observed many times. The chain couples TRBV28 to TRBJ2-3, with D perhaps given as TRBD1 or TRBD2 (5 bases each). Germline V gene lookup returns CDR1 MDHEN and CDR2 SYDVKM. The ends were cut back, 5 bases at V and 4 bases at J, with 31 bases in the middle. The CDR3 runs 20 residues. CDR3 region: CASSPFWGRDQNVRSDTQYF. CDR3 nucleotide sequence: TGTGCCAGCAGTCCTTTTTGGGGCCGGGACCAAAATGTGCGGTCAGATACGCAGTATTTT.

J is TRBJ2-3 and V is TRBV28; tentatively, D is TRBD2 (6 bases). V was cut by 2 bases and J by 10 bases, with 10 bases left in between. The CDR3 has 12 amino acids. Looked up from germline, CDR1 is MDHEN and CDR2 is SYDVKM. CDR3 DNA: TGTGCCAGCAGTTTAGGACTACGCCCGCAGTATTTT. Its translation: CASSLGLRPQYF. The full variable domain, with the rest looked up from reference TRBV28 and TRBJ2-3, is DVKVTQSSRYLVKRTGEKVFLECVQDMDHENMFWYRQDPGLGLRLIYFSYDVKMKEKGDIPEGYSVSREKKERFSLILESASTNQTSMYLCASSLGLRPQYFGPGTRLTVL.

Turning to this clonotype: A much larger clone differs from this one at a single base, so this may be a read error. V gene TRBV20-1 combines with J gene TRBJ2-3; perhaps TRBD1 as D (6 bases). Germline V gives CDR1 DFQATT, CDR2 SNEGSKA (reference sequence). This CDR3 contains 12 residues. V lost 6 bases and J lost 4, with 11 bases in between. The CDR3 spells CSAEDSADTQYF. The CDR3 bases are TGCAGTGCCGAGGACAGCGCAGATACGCAGTATTTT.

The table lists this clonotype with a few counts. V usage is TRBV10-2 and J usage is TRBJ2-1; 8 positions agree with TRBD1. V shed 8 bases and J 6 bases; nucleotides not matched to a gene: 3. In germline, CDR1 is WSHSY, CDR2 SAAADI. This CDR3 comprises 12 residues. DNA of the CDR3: TGCGCCAGCCATGGGACAGGCAATGAGCAGTTCTTC. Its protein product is CASHGTGNEQFF.

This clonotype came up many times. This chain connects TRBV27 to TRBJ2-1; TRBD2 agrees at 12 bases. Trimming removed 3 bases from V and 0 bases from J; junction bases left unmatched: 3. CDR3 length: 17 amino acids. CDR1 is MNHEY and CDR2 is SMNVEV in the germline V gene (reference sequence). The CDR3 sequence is CASSLTSGGLSYNEQFF. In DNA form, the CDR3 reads TGTGCCAGCAGTTTGACTAGCGGGGGCCTCTCCTACAATGAGCAGTTCTTC.

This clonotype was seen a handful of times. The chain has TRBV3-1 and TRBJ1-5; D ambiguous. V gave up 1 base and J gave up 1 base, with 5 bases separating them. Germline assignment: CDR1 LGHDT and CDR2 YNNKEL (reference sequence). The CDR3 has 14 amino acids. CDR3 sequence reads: CASSQVPSNQPQHF. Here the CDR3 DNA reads TGTGCCAGCAGCCAAGTCCCGAGCAATCAGCCCCAGCATTTT.

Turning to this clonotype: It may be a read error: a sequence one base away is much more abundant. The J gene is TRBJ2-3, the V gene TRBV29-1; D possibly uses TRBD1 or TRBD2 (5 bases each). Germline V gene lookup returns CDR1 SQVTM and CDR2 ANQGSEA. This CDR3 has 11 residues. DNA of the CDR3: TGCAGCGGGGGGAACACAGATATGCAGTATTTT. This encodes CSGGNTDMQYF.

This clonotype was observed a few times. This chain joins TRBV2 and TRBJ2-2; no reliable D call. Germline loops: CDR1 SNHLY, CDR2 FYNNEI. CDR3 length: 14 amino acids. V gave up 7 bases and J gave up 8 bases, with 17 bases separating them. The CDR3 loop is CASISSLNPGELFF. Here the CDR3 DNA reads TGTGCCAGCATTTCCAGCCTCAACCCTGGGGAGCTGTTTTTT.

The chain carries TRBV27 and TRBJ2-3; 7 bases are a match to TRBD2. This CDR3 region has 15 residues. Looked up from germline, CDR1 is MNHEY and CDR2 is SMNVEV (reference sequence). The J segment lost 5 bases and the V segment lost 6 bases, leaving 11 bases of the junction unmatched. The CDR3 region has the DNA TGTGCCAGCAGCACCGGCGGACTAGTTAGAGATACGCAGTATTTT. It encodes CASSTGGLVRDTQYF.

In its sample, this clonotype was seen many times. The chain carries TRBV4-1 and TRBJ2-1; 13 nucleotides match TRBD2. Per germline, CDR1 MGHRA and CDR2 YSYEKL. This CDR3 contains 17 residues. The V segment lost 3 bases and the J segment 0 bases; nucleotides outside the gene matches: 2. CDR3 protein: CASSHRLAGGSYNEQFF. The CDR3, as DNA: TGCGCCAGCAGCCACAGACTAGCGGGAGGCTCCTACAATGAGCAGTTCTTC.

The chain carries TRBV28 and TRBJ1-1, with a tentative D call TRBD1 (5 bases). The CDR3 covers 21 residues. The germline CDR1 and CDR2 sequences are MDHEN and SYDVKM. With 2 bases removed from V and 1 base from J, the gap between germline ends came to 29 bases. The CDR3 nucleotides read TGTGCCAGCAGTTTAATCGGGCAGGGACGGACTGGAGGGCATGGGAACACTGAAGCTTTCTTT. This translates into CASSLIGQGRTGGHGNTEAFF.

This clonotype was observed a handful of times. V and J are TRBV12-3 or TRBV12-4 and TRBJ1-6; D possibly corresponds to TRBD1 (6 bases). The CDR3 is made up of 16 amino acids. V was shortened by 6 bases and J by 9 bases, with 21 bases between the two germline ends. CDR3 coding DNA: TGTGCCAGCAGCCCCTACTGGGGGGGGGCCAGTTCACCCCTCCACTTT. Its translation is CASSPYWGGASSPLHF.

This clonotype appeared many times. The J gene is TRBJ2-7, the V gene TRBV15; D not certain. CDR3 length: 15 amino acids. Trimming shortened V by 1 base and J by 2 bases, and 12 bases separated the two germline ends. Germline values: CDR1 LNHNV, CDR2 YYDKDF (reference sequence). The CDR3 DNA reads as TGTGCCACCAGCAGAGGCCTCGAGAGAACCTACGAGCAGTACTTC. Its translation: CATSRGLERTYEQYF.

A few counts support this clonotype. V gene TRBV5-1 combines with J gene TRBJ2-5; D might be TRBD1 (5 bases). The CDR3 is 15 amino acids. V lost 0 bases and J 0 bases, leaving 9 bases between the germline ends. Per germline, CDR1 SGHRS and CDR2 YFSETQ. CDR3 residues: CASSLDPGHQETQYF. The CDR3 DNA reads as TGCGCCAGCAGCTTGGATCCAGGGCACCAAGAGACCCAGTACTTC.

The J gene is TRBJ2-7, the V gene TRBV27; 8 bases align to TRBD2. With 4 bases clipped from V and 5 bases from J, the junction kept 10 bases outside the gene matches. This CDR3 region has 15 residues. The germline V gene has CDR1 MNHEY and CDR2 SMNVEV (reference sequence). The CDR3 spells CASSSVGAGENEQYF. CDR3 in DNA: TGTGCCAGCAGTTCTGTCGGAGCGGGAGAGAACGAGCAGTACTTC.

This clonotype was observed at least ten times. The CDR3 here is CSVDGTSTDTQYF. CDR3 nucleotide sequence: TGCAGCGTTGACGGGACTAGCACAGATACGCAGTATTTT. The genes are TRBV29-1 and TRBJ2-3, with a possible D match to TRBD2 (6 bases). This CDR3 spans 13 amino acids. The germline CDR1 and CDR2 sequences are SQVTM and ANQGSEA. Trimming took off 3 bases at V and 0 bases at J, with 7 bases between the two ends.

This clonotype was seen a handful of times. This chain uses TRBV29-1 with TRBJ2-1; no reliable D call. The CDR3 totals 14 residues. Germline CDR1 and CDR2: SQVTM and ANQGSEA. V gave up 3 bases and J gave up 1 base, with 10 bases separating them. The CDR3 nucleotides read TGCAGCGTTGACATCGGGCAGTCCTACAATGAGCAGTTCTTC. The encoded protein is CSVDIGQSYNEQFF.

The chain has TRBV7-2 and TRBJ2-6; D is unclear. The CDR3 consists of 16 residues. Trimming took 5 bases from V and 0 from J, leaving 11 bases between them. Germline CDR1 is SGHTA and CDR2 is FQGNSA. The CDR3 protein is CASSQRRTSGANVLTF. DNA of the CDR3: TGTGCCAGCAGCCAAAGGCGGACCTCTGGGGCCAACGTCCTGACTTTC.

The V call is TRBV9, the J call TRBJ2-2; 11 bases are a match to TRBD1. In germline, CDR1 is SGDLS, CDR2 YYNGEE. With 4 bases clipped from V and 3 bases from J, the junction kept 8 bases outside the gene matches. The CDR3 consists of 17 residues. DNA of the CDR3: TGTGCCAGCAGCCCCCCCCGGACAGGGGGCGACACCGGGGAGCTGTTTTTT. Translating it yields CASSPPRTGGDTGELFF.

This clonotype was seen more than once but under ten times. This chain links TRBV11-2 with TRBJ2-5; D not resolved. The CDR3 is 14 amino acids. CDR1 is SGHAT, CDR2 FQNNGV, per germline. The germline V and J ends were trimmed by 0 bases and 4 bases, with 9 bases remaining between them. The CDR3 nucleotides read TGTGCCAGCAGCTTAGATTCGGTCCGAGAGACCCAGTACTTC. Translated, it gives CASSLDSVRETQYF.

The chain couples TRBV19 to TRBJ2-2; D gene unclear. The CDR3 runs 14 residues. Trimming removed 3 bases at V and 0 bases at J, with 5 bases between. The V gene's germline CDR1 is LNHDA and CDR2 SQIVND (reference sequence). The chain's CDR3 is CASSILTNTGELFF. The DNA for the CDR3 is TGTGCCAGTAGTATTTTGACGAACACCGGGGAGCTGTTTTTT. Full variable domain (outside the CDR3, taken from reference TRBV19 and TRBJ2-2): DGGITQSPKYLFRKEGQNVTLSCEQNLNHDAMYWYRQDPGQGLRLIYYSQIVNDFQKGDIAEGYSVSREKKESFPLTVTSAQKNPTAFYLCASSILTNTGELFFGEGSRLTVL.

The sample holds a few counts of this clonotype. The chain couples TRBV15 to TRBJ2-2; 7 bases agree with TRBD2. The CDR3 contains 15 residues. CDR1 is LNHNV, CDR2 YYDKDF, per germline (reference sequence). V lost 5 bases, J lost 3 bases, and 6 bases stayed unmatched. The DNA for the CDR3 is TGTGCCACCAGCCCAAGACTAGCAGACACCGGGGAGCTGTTTTTT. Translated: CATSPRLADTGELFF.